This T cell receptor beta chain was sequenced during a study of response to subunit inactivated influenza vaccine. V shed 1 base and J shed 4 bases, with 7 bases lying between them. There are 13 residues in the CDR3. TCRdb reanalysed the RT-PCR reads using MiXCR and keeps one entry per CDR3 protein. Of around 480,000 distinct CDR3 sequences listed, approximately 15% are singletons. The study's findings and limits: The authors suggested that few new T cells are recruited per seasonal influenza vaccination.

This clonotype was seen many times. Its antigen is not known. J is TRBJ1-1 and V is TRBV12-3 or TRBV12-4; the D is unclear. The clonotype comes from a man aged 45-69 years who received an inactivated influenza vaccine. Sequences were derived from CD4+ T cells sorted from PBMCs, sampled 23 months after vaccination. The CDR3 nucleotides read TGTGCCAGCAGTTTAGTTGGATTCACTGAAGCTTTCTTT. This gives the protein CASSLVGFTEAFF.